The rows below give T cell receptor beta chains drawn from one sample of a study of human T cells and chemical hapten exposure. TCRdb analysed the RACE reads with MiXCR anew, one entry per CDR3 protein. The data show 150,000 to 200,000 distinct CDR3 sequences, 20% to 25% seen once. Sequenced material: whole blood, taken in connection with sensitization to the hapten diphenylcyclopropenone (DPC). The receptors shown here come from a woman aged 40 to 50 with alopecia areata. Some clones in this sample may be carry-over from other donors' samples. Both conserved end residues are part of each CDR3. Each record gives: D gene, CDR3 length, J gene, clone size, V gene, CDR3 DNA, CDR3 protein. A D gene is named only where the DNA matches it firmly. Where a row states a size, it is once, few, many or the class of an expanded clone; other rows omit it.

TRBD2 | 13 | TRBJ2-3 | . | TRBV6-2/TRBV6-3 | TGTGCCAGCAGACTAGCGGGAATAGATACGCAGTATTTT | CASRLAGIDTQYF
. | 16 | TRBJ2-6 | few | TRBV29-1 | TGCAGCGCCCTGGGAGCGTTCCTCTCTGGGGCCAACGTCCTGACTTTC | CSALGAFLSGANVLTF
. | 13 | TRBJ1-5 | . | TRBV5-1 | TGCGCCAGCAGCTTCACAGGGAATCAGCCCCAGCATTTT | CASSFTGNQPQHF
. | 17 | TRBJ2-2 | few | TRBV5-1 | TGCGCCAGCAGCCCCCCAAAACCACAGACGAACACCGGGGAGCTGTTTTTT | CASSPPKPQTNTGELFF
TRBD1 | 14 | TRBJ1-3 | few | TRBV6-2/TRBV6-3 | TGTGCCAGCAACGACAGGGGATATGGAAACACCATATATTTT | CASNDRGYGNTIYF
. | 15 | TRBJ2-5 | . | TRBV28 | TGTGCCAGCAGTCCCAGGGGAGGACCTCGAGAGACCCAGTACTTC | CASSPRGGPRETQYF
TRBD1 | 14 | TRBJ1-1 | . | TRBV24-1 | TGTGCCACCAGTGAACCGGGACAGGGAACTGAAGCTTTCTTT | CATSEPGQGTEAFF
. | 12 | TRBJ1-2 | once | TRBV6-2/TRBV6-3 | TGTGCCAGCAGCCAAGGACCCTATGGCTACACCTTC | CASSQGPYGYTF
. | 14 | TRBJ2-3 | few | TRBV24-1 | TGTGCCACCAGTGACCCCGGACAGTCAGATACGCAGTATTTT | CATSDPGQSDTQYF
TRBD1 | 14 | TRBJ2-1 | . | TRBV20-1 | TGCAGTGCTAGATCACCAGGGGGATACAATGAGCAGTTCTTC | CSARSPGGYNEQFF
. | 16 | TRBJ2-3 | . | TRBV11-1 | TGTGCCAGCAGCTTATCCCGACAGGTACTAGGAGATACGCAGTATTTT | CASSLSRQVLGDTQYF
. | 13 | TRBJ2-1 | . | TRBV29-1 | TGCAGCGTTGAGGCCGGGGGATACAATGAGCAGTTCTTC | CSVEAGGYNEQFF
TRBD2 | 16 | TRBJ2-3 | . | TRBV3-1 | TGTGCCAGCAGCCAAGATCGCCGGGAGGTCGCAGATACGCAGTATTTT | CASSQDRREVADTQYF